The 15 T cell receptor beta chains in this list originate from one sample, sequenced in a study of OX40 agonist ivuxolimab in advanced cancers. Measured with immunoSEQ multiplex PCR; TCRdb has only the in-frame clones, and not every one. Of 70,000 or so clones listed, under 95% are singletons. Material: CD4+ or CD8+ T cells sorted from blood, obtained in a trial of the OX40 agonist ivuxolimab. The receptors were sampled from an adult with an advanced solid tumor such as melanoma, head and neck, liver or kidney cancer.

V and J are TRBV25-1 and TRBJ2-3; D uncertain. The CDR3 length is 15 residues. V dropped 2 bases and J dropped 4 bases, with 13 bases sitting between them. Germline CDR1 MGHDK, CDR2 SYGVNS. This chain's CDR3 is CASSEDPKRPDTQYF. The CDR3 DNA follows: TGTGCCAGCAGTGAAGATCCGAAGAGGCCAGATACGCAGTATTTT.

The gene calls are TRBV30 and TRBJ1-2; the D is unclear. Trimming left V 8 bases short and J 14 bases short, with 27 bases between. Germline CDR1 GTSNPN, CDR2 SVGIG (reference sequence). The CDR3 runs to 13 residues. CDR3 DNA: TGTGCCGGAACCTCACGCCGGGCCCCCGGAAGGACCTTC. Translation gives CAGTSRRAPGRTF.

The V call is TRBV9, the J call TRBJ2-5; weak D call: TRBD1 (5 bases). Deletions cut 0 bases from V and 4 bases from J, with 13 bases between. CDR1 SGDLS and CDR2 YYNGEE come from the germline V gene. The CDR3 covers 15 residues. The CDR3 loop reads CASSVDQGAVETQYF. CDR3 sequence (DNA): TGTGCCAGCAGCGTAGACCAGGGTGCGGTAGAGACCCAGTACTTC.

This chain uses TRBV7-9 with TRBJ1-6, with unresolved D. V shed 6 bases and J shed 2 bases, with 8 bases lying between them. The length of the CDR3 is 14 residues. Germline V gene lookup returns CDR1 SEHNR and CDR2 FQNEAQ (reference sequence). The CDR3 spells CASRREAYNSPLHF. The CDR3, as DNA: TGTGCCAGCAGAAGGGAGGCCTATAATTCACCCCTCCACTTT. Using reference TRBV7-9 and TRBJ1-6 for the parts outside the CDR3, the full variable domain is DTGVSQNPRHKITKRGQNVTFRCDPISEHNRLYWYRQTLGQGPEFLTYFQNEAQLEKSRLLSDRFSAERPKGSFSTLEIQRTEQGDSAMYLCASRREAYNSPLHFGNGTRLTVT.

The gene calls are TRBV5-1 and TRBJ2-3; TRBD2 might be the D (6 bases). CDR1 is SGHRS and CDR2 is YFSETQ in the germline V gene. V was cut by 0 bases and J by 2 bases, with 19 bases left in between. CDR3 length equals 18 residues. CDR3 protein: CASSLGGLAFDITDTQYF. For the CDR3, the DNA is TGCGCCAGCAGCTTGGGGGGCCTAGCGTTCGATATCACAGATACGCAGTATTTT.

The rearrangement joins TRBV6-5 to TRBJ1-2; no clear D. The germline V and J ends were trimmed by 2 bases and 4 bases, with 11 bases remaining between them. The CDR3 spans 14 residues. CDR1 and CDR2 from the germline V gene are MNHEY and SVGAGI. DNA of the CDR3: TGTGCCAGCAGTTACGAGGAGGGCCCCTATGGCTACACCTTC. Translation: CASSYEEGPYGYTF.

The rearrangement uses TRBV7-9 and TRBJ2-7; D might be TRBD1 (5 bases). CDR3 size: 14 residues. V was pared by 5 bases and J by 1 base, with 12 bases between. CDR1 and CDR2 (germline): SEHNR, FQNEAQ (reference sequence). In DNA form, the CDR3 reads TGTGCCAGCAGCCAAACGTCAGGGTCCTACGAGCAGTACTTC. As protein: CASSQTSGSYEQYF.

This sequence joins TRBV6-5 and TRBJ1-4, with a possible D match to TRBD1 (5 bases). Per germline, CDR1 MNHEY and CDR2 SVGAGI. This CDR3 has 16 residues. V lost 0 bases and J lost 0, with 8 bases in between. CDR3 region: CASSYSGPATNEKLFF. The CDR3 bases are TGTGCCAGCAGTTACTCGGGGCCCGCAACTAATGAAAAACTGTTTTTT.

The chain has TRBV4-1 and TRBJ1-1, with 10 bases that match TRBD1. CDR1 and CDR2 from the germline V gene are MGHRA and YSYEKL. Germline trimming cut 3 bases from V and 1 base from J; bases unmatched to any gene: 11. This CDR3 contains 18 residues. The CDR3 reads CASSHRKIGTGENTEAFF. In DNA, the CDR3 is TGCGCCAGCAGCCACAGAAAGATTGGGACAGGGGAGAACACTGAAGCTTTCTTT.

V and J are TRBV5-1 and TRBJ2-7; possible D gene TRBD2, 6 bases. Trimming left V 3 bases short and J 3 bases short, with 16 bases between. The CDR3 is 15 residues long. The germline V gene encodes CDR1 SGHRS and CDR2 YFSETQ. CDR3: CASSSSGRDRYEQYF. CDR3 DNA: TGCGCCAGCAGCTCCTCCGGGCGGGACCGCTACGAGCAGTACTTC. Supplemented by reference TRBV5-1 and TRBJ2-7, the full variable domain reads KAGVTQTPRYLIKTRGQQVTLSCSPISGHRSVSWYQQTPGQGLQFLFEYFSETQRNKGNFPGRFSGRQFSNSRSEMNVSTLELGDSALYLCASSSSGRDRYEQYFGPGTRLTVT.

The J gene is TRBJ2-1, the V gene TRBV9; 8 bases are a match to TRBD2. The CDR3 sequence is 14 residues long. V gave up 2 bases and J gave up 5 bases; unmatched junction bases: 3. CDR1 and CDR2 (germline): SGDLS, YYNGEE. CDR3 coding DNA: TGTGCCAGCAGCGTTAGCGGGGCTCACAATGAGCAGTTCTTC. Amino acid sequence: CASSVSGAHNEQFF.

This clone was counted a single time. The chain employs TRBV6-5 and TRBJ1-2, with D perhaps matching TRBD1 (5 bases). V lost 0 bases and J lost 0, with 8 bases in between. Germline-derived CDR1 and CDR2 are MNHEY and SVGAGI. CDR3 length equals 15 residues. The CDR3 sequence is CASSYSAGSNYGYTF. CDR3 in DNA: TGTGCCAGCAGTTACTCGGCAGGGTCTAACTATGGCTACACCTTC.

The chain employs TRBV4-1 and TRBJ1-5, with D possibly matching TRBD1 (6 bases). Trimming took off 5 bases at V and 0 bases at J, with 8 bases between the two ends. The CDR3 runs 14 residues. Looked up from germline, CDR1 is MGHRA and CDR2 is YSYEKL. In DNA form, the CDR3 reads TGCGCCAGCAGCGGGACATTTAGCAATCAGCCCCAGCATTTT. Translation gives CASSGTFSNQPQHF.

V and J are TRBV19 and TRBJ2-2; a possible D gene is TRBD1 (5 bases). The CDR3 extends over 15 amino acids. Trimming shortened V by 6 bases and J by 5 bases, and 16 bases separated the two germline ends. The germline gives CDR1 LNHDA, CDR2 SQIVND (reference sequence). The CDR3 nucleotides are TGTGCCAGTAGGGTCGCAGGGCGAGAGACCGGGGAGCTGTTTTTT. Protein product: CASRVAGRETGELFF.

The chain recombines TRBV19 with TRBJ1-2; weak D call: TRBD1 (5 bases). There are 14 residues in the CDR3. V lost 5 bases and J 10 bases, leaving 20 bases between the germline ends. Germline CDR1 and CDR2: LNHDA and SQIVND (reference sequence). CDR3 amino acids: CASSFSLGRADYTF. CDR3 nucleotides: TGTGCCAGTAGTTTTTCTCTGGGCAGGGCTGACTACACCTTC.